This passage covers 26 T cell receptor beta chains from one sample sequenced in a study of cytomegalovirus exposure and HLA in healthy donors. Both 60 Vbeta primers and 13 Jbeta primers went into the PCR. Profiled with immunoSEQ multiplex PCR; TCRdb holds only in-frame clones, not every one. The sample lists 250,000 to 350,000 clones; 86% were seen once. Sequencing was done on a sample of PBMCs. Every receptor here comes from a man between 40 and 49 years old in good health and CMV-seropositive.

V and J are TRBV9 and TRBJ2-1; 10 positions match TRBD2. This CDR3 has 17 amino acids. From germline, CDR1 is SGDLS and CDR2 YYNGEE. Losses at the gene ends were 4 bases for V and 3 bases for J; bases not matched to a gene: 10. CDR3 loop: CASSRGLAPDLYNEQFF. The CDR3, as DNA: TGTGCCAGCAGCCGGGGACTAGCGCCAGACCTCTACAATGAGCAGTTCTTC. Together with reference TRBV9 and TRBJ2-1, the CDR3 gives the full variable domain: DSGVTQTPKHLITATGQRVTLRCSPRSGDLSVYWYQQSLDQGLQFLIQYYNGEERAKGNILERFSAQQFPDLHSELNLSSLELGDSALYFCASSRGLAPDLYNEQFFGPGTRLTVL.

The chain combines TRBV29-1 with TRBJ2-3; 14 bases match TRBD2. The CDR3 loop spans 15 amino acids. Trimming at V came to 6 bases and at J to 4 bases, leaving 6 bases not matched to a gene. Germline V gives CDR1 SQVTM, CDR2 ANQGSEA. CDR3 protein: CSVPTSGRVADTQYF. In DNA form, the CDR3 reads TGCAGCGTCCCGACTAGCGGGAGGGTGGCAGATACGCAGTATTTT.

The V gene is TRBV2, the J gene TRBJ2-6, with D possibly being TRBD2 (5 bases). Germline V CDR1 and CDR2: SNHLY, FYNNEI. The length of the CDR3 is 15 residues. The V and J ends lost 6 bases and 2 bases respectively, with 11 bases between them. The CDR3 nucleotides are TGTGCCAGCAGCCCTACTAGGGCTGGGGCCAACGTCCTGACTTTC. It is translated as CASSPTRAGANVLTF.

The chain links TRBV27 to TRBJ2-7; 10 bases line up with TRBD2. The CDR3 is 14 residues long. V trimming: 6 bases; J trimming: 3 bases; junction bases outside the gene matches: 5. CDR1 and CDR2 (germline): MNHEY, SMNVEV (reference sequence). CDR3 in DNA: TGTGCCAGCAGCCCAGCGGGAGGGGACTACGAGCAGTACTTC. Amino acid sequence: CASSPAGGDYEQYF.

The rearrangement links TRBV7-3 to TRBJ2-3; 8 positions match TRBD2. In germline, CDR1 is SGHTA, CDR2 FQGTGA. The CDR3 is 15 amino acids. V shed 5 bases, J shed 0 bases, and the junction held 4 bases outside the gene matches. The CDR3 DNA follows: TGTGCCAGCAGCGTAGCGGGACATAGCACAGATACGCAGTATTTT. Its translation is CASSVAGHSTDTQYF.

The chain combines TRBV29-1 with TRBJ2-6, with D possibly matching TRBD1 (5 bases). V was pared by 7 bases and J by 4 bases, with 14 bases between. This CDR3 region has 14 residues. Germline V gene sequence: CDR1 SQVTM, CDR2 ANQGSEA. Here the CDR3 DNA reads TGCAGCGCGGCTCAGGGTGCCGGGGCCAACGTCCTGACTTTC. Its protein product is CSAAQGAGANVLTF. Supplemented by reference TRBV29-1 and TRBJ2-6, the full variable domain reads SAVISQKPSRDICQRGTSLTIQCQVDSQVTMMFWYRQQPGQSLTLIATANQGSEATYESGFVIDKFPISRPNLTFSTLTVSNMSPEDSSIYLCSAAQGAGANVLTFGAGSRLTVL.

This clone came up a few times. In nucleotides, the CDR3 is TGCGCCAGCAGCCAAGCTAGACGAGGGTCTGGAAACACCATATATTTT. Protein sequence: CASSQARRGSGNTIYF. The gene calls are TRBV4-3 and TRBJ1-3; D call uncertain. The length of the CDR3 is 16 residues. The V and J ends lost 1 base and 1 base respectively, with 11 bases between them. Germline CDR1 reads LGHNA; CDR2 reads YSLEER.

The V and J genes are TRBV6-5 and TRBJ2-2; TRBD2 matches at 10 bases. V was clipped by 4 bases and J by 3 bases; unmatched bases: 5. The CDR3 loop spans 16 amino acids. Per germline, CDR1 MNHEY and CDR2 SVGAGI. CDR3: CASSLLAGGDTGELFF. DNA for the CDR3: TGTGCCAGCAGTTTATTAGCGGGAGGAGACACCGGGGAGCTGTTTTTT.

This chain connects TRBV28 to TRBJ2-7, with TRBD1 matching over 8 bases. CDR1 and CDR2 (germline): MDHEN, SYDVKM. The CDR3 consists of 14 residues. V dropped 8 bases and J dropped 7; count of bases not matched to a gene: 13. CDR3 sequence: CASGAGTGWGEQYF. The DNA for the CDR3 is TGTGCCAGCGGTGCCGGGACAGGATGGGGAGAGCAGTACTTC. Combining the CDR3 with reference TRBV28 and TRBJ2-7 gives the whole variable domain DVKVTQSSRYLVKRTGEKVFLECVQDMDHENMFWYRQDPGLGLRLIYFSYDVKMKEKGDIPEGYSVSREKKERFSLILESASTNQTSMYLCASGAGTGWGEQYFGPGTRLTVT.

V gene TRBV7-9 combines with J gene TRBJ2-7; TRBD1 aligns across 9 bases. This CDR3 has 15 amino acids. Germline V gene data show CDR1 as SEHNR and CDR2 as FQNEAQ (reference sequence). V was pared by 3 bases and J by 6 bases, with 9 bases of the junction left unmatched. The CDR3 nucleotides are TGTGCCAGCAGCTTGCCCGGGACAGGGATCCTCGAGCAGTACTTC. Translating it yields CASSLPGTGILEQYF.

The rearrangement joins TRBV5-1 to TRBJ2-4; D is perhaps TRBD1 (5 bases). This CDR3 region has 21 residues. Germline CDR1 reads SGHRS; CDR2 reads YFSETQ. The V gene lost 5 bases and the J gene lost 3 bases, with 33 bases spanning the gap. In DNA form, the CDR3 reads TGCGCCAGCAGTGCGCGAAAGATGGTGGCAGGGTGGAGTGAGGACAAAAACATTCAGTACTTC. Translation gives CASSARKMVAGWSEDKNIQYF.

The V and J genes are TRBV6-5 and TRBJ2-7, with 7 positions matching TRBD2. CDR1 MNHEY and CDR2 SVGAGI come from the germline V gene. After removal of 0 bases from V and 2 bases from J, the junction contained 7 bases not matched to a gene. The CDR3 contains 16 residues. Here the CDR3 DNA reads TGTGCCAGCAGTTACTCGAGCCTAGCGGCCACCTACGAGCAGTACTTC. As protein: CASSYSSLAATYEQYF.

The rearrangement links TRBV19 to TRBJ1-3; TRBD1 matches at 7 bases. CDR1 LNHDA and CDR2 SQIVND come from the germline V gene (reference sequence). J gave up 3 bases and V 5 bases, and 7 bases lay outside the gene matches. This CDR3 contains 15 residues. The CDR3 nucleotides are TGTGCCAGTAGTCTTCGACAGGGTGGTGGAAACACCATATATTTT. It is translated as CASSLRQGGGNTIYF.

CDR3 residues: CASSKTGQGAREQYF. The CDR3 DNA sequence: TGCGCCAGCAGCAAGACGGGACAGGGGGCGAGGGAGCAGTACTTC. The V and J genes are TRBV5-1 and TRBJ2-5, with 12 bases fitting TRBD1. Trimming cost V 4 bases and J 11 bases; bases outside gene matches: 12. CDR3 size: 15 residues. The germline gives CDR1 SGHRS, CDR2 YFSETQ. Drawing the rest from reference TRBV5-1 and TRBJ2-5, the complete variable domain is KAGVTQTPRYLIKTRGQQVTLSCSPISGHRSVSWYQQTPGQGLQFLFEYFSETQRNKGNFPGRFSGRQFSNSRSEMNVSTLELGDSALYLCASSKTGQGAREQYFGPGTRLLVL.

V is TRBV7-6 and J is TRBJ1-1, with D uncertain. Between the trimmed V and J ends, which lost 5 bases and 4 bases, there was a span of 11 bases. Looked up from germline, CDR1 is SGHVS and CDR2 is FNYEAQ. This CDR3 region has 13 residues. CDR3 region: CASSRLSGTEAFF. The CDR3 DNA follows: TGTGCCAGCAGCCGGCTGTCAGGCACTGAAGCTTTCTTT.

The rearrangement joins TRBV7-2 to TRBJ1-5; 8 nucleotides agree with TRBD1. After removal of 2 bases from V and 5 bases from J, the junction contained 5 bases not matched to a gene. The CDR3 loop spans 15 amino acids. Germline V gene sequence: CDR1 SGHTA, CDR2 FQGNSA. The CDR3 protein is CASSLPGGPDQPQHF. The CDR3 DNA reads TGTGCCAGCAGCTTACCAGGGGGCCCAGATCAGCCCCAGCATTTT.

J is TRBJ1-5 and V is TRBV6-5; TRBD1 matches at 7 bases. Germline V gene sequence: CDR1 MNHEY, CDR2 SVGAGI. V was pared by 6 bases and J by 4 bases, with 9 bases of the junction left unmatched. The CDR3 totals 15 residues. In DNA, the CDR3 is TGTGCCAGCAGCGCGGACAGGACAACAAATCAGCCCCAGCATTTT. The encoded protein is CASSADRTTNQPQHF.

This clone was observed a few times. The chain's CDR3 is CASSIDLLAGVSGNEQFF. DNA of the CDR3: TGTGCCAGTAGTATAGATCTCCTAGCGGGAGTATCTGGGAATGAGCAGTTCTTC. This chain joins TRBV19 and TRBJ2-1; the match to TRBD2 covers 10 bases. J was trimmed by 7 bases and V by 0 bases; bases with no gene match: 12. Per the germline V gene, CDR1 is LNHDA and CDR2 is SQIVND (reference sequence). The CDR3 covers 18 residues.

The genes are TRBV7-8 and TRBJ2-7; the match to TRBD1 covers 8 bases. Germline loops: CDR1 SGHVS, CDR2 FQNEAQ. CDR3 length equals 14 residues. Trimming cost V 3 bases and J 1 base; bases outside gene matches: 2. The DNA of the CDR3 is TGTGCCAGCAGCTTTAGGACAGGGTCCTACGAGCAGTACTTC. This codes for CASSFRTGSYEQYF.

The V and J genes are TRBV27 and TRBJ2-5; 9 bases map to TRBD2. The CDR3 is 13 amino acids. From germline, CDR1 is MNHEY and CDR2 SMNVEV (reference sequence). Trimming removed 5 bases from V and 2 bases from J; junction bases left unmatched: 0. Here the CDR3 reads CASSGLAQETQYF. The CDR3 bases are TGTGCCAGCAGTGGACTAGCGCAAGAGACCCAGTACTTC.

The chain joins TRBV4-3 to TRBJ1-6; maybe TRBD1 (5 bases). The CDR3 has 15 amino acids. Germline values: CDR1 LGHNA, CDR2 YSLEER. V dropped 0 bases and J dropped 10 bases, with 13 bases sitting between them. The CDR3 loop reads CASSQDPGVGSPLHF. The CDR3 nucleotides read TGCGCCAGCAGCCAAGATCCGGGGGTTGGCTCACCCCTCCACTTT.

V and J are TRBV7-6 and TRBJ2-7, with TRBD1 matching over 8 bases. Germline assignment: CDR1 SGHVS and CDR2 FNYEAQ. The CDR3 spans 15 residues. V was clipped by 5 bases and J by 3 bases; unmatched bases: 9. DNA of the CDR3: TGTGCCAGCAGCCGGGGCGGGACAGGAATCTACGAGCAGTACTTC. As protein: CASSRGGTGIYEQYF.

The gene calls are TRBV19 and TRBJ1-1; D is possibly TRBD1 (5 bases). This CDR3 spans 15 amino acids. V lost 6 bases to trimming and J lost 0 bases, with 14 bases between them. Germline CDR1 LNHDA, CDR2 SQIVND (reference sequence). This CDR3 is CASSRIGHLNTEAFF. The CDR3 DNA is TGTGCCAGTAGCCGGATCGGACATCTGAACACTGAAGCTTTCTTT.

This clone came up once. The CDR3 spells CASSIISAGNEQFF. In DNA form, the CDR3 reads TGTGCCAGTAGTATTATTTCGGCCGGGAATGAGCAGTTCTTC. The V call is TRBV19, the J call TRBJ2-1; D not certain. V shed 3 bases and J shed 7 bases, with 13 bases lying between them. Germline V gene data show CDR1 as LNHDA and CDR2 as SQIVND (reference sequence). The CDR3 has 14 amino acids.

The CDR3 is CASSLGTTYNTGELFF. In DNA, the CDR3 is TGTGCCAGCAGCTTAGGGACAACTTATAACACCGGGGAGCTGTTTTTT. The chain uses TRBV7-9 and TRBJ2-2; D may be TRBD1 (5 bases). V shed 1 base and J shed 2 bases, with 11 bases lying between them. Germline V CDR1 and CDR2: SEHNR, FQNEAQ (reference sequence). This CDR3 spans 16 amino acids.

About this clone: Other DNA sequences from this sample encode an identical CDR3 as well. The rearrangement joins TRBV6-5 to TRBJ2-1, with 9 bases aligning to TRBD2. The germline CDR1 and CDR2 sequences are MNHEY and SVGAGI. The CDR3 loop spans 14 amino acids. V shed 6 bases and J 13 bases; nucleotides not matched to a gene: 13. This chain's CDR3 is CASRAISSGKQQFF. CDR3 DNA sequence: TGTGCCAGCAGAGCCATCTCTAGCGGGAAGCAACAGTTCTTC.